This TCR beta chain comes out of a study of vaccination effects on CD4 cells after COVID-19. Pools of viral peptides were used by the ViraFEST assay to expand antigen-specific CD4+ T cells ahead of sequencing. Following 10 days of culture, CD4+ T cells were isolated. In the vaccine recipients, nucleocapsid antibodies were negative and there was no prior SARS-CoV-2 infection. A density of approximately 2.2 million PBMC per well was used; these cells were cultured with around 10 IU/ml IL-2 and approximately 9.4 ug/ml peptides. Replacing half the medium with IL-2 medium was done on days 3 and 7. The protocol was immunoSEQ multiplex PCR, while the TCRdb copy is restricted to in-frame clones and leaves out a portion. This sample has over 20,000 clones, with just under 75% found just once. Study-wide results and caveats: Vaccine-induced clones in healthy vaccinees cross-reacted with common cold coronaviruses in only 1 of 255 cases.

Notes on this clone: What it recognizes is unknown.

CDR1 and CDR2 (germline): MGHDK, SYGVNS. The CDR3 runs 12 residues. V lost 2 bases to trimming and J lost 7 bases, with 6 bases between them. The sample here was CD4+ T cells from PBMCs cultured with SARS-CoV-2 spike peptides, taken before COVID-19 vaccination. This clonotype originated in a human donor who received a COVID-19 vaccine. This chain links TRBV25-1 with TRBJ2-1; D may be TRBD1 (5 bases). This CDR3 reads CASSEQGNEQFF. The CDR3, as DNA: TGTGCCAGCAGTGAACAGGGAAATGAGCAGTTCTTC.